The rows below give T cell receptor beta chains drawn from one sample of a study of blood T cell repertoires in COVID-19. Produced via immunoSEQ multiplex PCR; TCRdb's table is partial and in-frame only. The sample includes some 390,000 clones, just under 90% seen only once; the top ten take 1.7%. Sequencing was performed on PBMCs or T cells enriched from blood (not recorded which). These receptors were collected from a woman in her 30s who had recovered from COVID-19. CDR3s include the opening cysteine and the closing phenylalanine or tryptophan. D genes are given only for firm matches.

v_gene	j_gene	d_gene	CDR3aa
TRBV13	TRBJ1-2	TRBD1	CASSFPQGANYGYTF
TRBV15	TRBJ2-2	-	CATSRDPGRPTGELFF
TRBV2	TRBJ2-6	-	CASSVLKVLTF
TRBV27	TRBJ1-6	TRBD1	CASRTGQSNSPLHF
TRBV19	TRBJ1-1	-	CASSQDTIITEAFF
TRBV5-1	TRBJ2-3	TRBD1	CASSLRGGLSTDTQYF
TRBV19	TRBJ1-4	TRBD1	CASSPGGARSREKLFF
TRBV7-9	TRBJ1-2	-	CATEWGENYGYTF
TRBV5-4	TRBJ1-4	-	CASSLSQGGEKLFF
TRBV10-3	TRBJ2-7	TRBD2	CAISESTPTSGENEQYF
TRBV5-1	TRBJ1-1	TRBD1	CASSLSYRGRMNTEAFF
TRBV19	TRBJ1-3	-	CAGSLGNTIYF
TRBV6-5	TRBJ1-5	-	CASMKEYSNQPQHF
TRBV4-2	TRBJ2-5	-	CASSQGGVDQETQYF
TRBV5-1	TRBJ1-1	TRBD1	CASRALQGADTEAFF
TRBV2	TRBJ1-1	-	CASSSQGNTEAFF
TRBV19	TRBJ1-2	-	CASSTGQFRGYTF
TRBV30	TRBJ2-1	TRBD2	CAWRTLAGPYNEQFF
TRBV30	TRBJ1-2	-	CAWSVTFGGRNGYTF
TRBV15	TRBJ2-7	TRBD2	CATSRVLGLAGVLEQYF
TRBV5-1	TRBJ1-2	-	CASSLAQNYGYTF
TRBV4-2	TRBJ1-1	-	CASSRRAEAFF
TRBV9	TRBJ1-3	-	CASSVGMAVSSGNTIYF
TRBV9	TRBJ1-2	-	CASSPQTFSYNGYTF
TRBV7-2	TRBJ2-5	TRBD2	CASSLEGGETQYF
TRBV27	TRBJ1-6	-	CASSLSTASSYNSPLHF
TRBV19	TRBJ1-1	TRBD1	CASSTDRPHRAFF
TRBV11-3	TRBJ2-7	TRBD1	CASSFGQGATDEQYF
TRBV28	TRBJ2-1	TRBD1	CASSDPRQGASNEQFF
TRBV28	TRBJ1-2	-	CASSLQSYGYTF
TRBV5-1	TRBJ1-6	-	CASSLGSGVNYNSPLHF
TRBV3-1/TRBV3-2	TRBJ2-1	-	CASSQELVRFF
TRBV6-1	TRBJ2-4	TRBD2	CASSGLAGGPGNKNIQYF
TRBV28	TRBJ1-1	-	CASSLIGGRFF
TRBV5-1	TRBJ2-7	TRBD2	CASSASTSGSSFYEQYF
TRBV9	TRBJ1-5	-	CASSLTGENQPQHF
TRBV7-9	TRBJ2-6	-	CASSLETGQISGANVLTF
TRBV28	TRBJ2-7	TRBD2	CASSGLAGTYEQYF
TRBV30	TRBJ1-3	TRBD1	CAWTRQGANTIYF
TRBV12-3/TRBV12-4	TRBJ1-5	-	CASSPQGYQPQHF
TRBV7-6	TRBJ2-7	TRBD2	CASSRGLAYEQYF
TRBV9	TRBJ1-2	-	CASSVDPYRPGGYTF
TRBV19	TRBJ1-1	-	CASSTGKNTEAFF
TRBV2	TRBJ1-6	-	CASSEETTGASPLHF
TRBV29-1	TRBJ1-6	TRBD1	CSVMTGNPRSPLHF
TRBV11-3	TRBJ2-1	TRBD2	CASSLGAGARNEQFF
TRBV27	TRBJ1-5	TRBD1	CASSLSGQGTDQPQHF
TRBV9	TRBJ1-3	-	CASSVYPTVNLGNTIYF
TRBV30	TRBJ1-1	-	CACSGLTGTYTEAFF
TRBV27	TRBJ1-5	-	CASSIGGSEQPQHF
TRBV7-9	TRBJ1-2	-	CASSLGQQYGYTF
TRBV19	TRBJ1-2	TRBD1	CASTLGEATGQIYGYTF